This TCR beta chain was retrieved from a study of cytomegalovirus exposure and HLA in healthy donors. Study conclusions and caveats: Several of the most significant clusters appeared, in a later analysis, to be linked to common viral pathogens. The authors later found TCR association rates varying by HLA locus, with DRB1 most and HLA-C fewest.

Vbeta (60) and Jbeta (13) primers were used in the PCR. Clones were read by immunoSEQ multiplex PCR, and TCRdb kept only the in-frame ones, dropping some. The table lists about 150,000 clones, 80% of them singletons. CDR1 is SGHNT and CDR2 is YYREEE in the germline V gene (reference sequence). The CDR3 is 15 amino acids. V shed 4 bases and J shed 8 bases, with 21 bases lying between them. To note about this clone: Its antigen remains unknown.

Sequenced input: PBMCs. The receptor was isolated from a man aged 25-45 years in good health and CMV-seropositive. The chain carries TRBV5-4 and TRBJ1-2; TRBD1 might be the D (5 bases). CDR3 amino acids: CASSLPTEGVRGYTF. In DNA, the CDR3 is TGTGCCAGCAGCCTCCCTACGGAAGGGGTGCGCGGCTACACCTTC. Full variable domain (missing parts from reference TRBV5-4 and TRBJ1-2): ETGVTQSPTHLIKTRGQQVTLRCSSQSGHNTVSWYQQALGQGPQFIFQYYREEENGRGNFPPRFSGLQFPNYSSELNVNALELDDSALYLCASSLPTEGVRGYTFGSGTRLTVV.